Each of the 19 T cell receptor beta chains below was sequenced from the same sample in a study of shared clonotypes between healthy human individuals. Assay used: immunoSEQ multiplex PCR; TCRdb lists only in-frame clones, some missing. The sample consists of some 1 million clones, under 80% of them appearing once. The sequenced sample consisted of memory CD4+ T cells sorted from blood. Subset described: CD45RA-negative fraction. These receptors originate from a man aged 18 to 30 in good health.

The J gene is TRBJ2-6, the V gene TRBV5-1; D remains ambiguous. V shed 2 bases and J shed 0 bases, with 12 bases lying between them. The CDR3 is 17 amino acids. Germline CDR1 is SGHRS and CDR2 is YFSETQ. The CDR3 region is CASSLGHQSSGANVLTF. CDR3 bases: TGCGCCAGCAGCTTAGGTCACCAAAGCTCTGGGGCCAACGTCCTGACTTTC.

The chain couples TRBV6-5 to TRBJ1-3, with 7 bases identical to TRBD1. V lost 0 bases to trimming and J lost 0 bases; unmatched junction nucleotides: 2. Germline CDR1 and CDR2: MNHEY and SVGAGI. The CDR3 length is 16 residues. The chain's CDR3 is CASSYSGQLSGNTIYF. CDR3 nucleotides: TGTGCCAGCAGTTACTCGGGACAGCTCTCTGGAAACACCATATATTTT.

The CDR3 bases are TGCGCCAGCAGCCAAGACGAAGGCGGGGGAGCTTACGAGCAGTACTTC. This gives the protein CASSQDEGGGAYEQYF. The V call is TRBV4-1, the J call TRBJ2-7; 7 bases are a match to TRBD2. CDR1 is MGHRA and CDR2 is YSYEKL in the germline V gene. Losses at the gene ends were 0 bases for V and 4 bases for J; bases not matched to a gene: 9. This CDR3 is 16 amino acids long.

This clone was seen only a few times. This chain connects TRBV5-4 to TRBJ2-1, with 10 bases identical to TRBD2. Germline CDR1 SGHNT, CDR2 YYREEE (reference sequence). J lost 6 bases, V lost 3 bases, and 9 bases had no gene match. This CDR3 region has 16 residues. CDR3 sequence: CASSSSGGASPNEQFF. CDR3 nucleotide sequence: TGTGCCAGCAGCTCAAGCGGGGGGGCTTCCCCCAATGAGCAGTTCTTC. Variable domain in full (rest from reference TRBV5-4 and TRBJ2-1): ETGVTQSPTHLIKTRGQQVTLRCSSQSGHNTVSWYQQALGQGPQFIFQYYREEENGRGNFPPRFSGLQFPNYSSELNVNALELDDSALYLCASSSSGGASPNEQFFGPGTRLTVL.

The chain uses TRBV5-1 and TRBJ1-4; 10 bases align to TRBD1. The CDR3 consists of 15 residues. Germline CDR1 is SGHRS and CDR2 is YFSETQ. Losses at the gene ends were 4 bases for V and 7 bases for J; bases not matched to a gene: 7. The CDR3 DNA reads TGCGCCAGCAGCAAATCGGGGGACAGGGGTGAAAAACTGTTTTTT. Encoded protein: CASSKSGDRGEKLFF.

This clone was found once. The rearrangement uses TRBV29-1 and TRBJ1-1, with 7 bases that match TRBD1. The CDR3 length is 13 residues. The germline V gene has CDR1 SQVTM and CDR2 ANQGSEA. V shed 8 bases, J shed 4 bases, and the junction held 10 bases outside the gene matches. The CDR3 nucleotides read TGCAGCACCCGACAGGGAGAGGCCACTGAAGCTTTCTTT. This sequence encodes CSTRQGEATEAFF.

The chain uses TRBV29-1 and TRBJ1-2; D might be TRBD1 (6 bases). V lost 3 bases and J lost 6, with 11 bases in between. This CDR3 has 12 amino acids. Germline V gene data show CDR1 as SQVTM and CDR2 as ANQGSEA. In DNA, the CDR3 is TGCAGCGTTGATACTGGGGGCGATGGCTACACCTTC. Protein product: CSVDTGGDGYTF. The variable domain in full, with the rest retrieved from reference TRBV29-1 and TRBJ1-2, is SAVISQKPSRDICQRGTSLTIQCQVDSQVTMMFWYRQQPGQSLTLIATANQGSEATYESGFVIDKFPISRPNLTFSTLTVSNMSPEDSSIYLCSVDTGGDGYTFGSGTRLTVV.

This chain uses TRBV4-3 with TRBJ2-2; 7 bases match TRBD2. V was clipped by 1 base and J by 0 bases; unmatched bases: 2. Germline V gene data show CDR1 as LGHNA and CDR2 as YSLEER. This CDR3 has 16 residues. CDR3 bases: TGCGCCAGCAGCCAAGCCGCGGGGGCGAACACCGGGGAGCTGTTTTTT. As protein: CASSQAAGANTGELFF.

V and J are TRBV7-9 and TRBJ2-7; D gene uncertain. The germline V gene has CDR1 SEHNR and CDR2 FQNEAQ (reference sequence). The CDR3 runs 16 residues. V gave up 4 bases and J gave up 0 bases, with 16 bases separating them. Written as DNA, the CDR3 is TGTGCCAGCAGCTCCCTGTTCCAGCGCAACTCCTACGAGCAGTACTTC. This translates into CASSSLFQRNSYEQYF.

Concerning this clone: The junction differs from germline at one of its ends, possibly a read error. The chain employs TRBV5-1 and TRBJ2-5; possibly TRBD1 or TRBD2 for D (5 bases each). The germline CDR1 and CDR2 sequences are SGHRS and YFSETQ. The CDR3 runs 14 residues. The CDR3 DNA reads TGCGCCAGCAACTTGGGGGTCGGGCGAGAGACCCAGTACTTC. Protein sequence: CASNLGVGRETQYF.

The chain is built from TRBV7-2 and TRBJ2-4; possible D gene TRBD1, 6 bases. The CDR3 runs to 12 residues. CDR1 and CDR2 from the germline V gene are SGHTA and FQGNSA. Trimming shortened V by 5 bases and J by 6 bases, and 8 bases separated the two germline ends. CDR3 residues: CASSKDRNIQYF. The CDR3 coding sequence is TGTGCCAGCAGCAAGGACAGAAACATTCAGTACTTC.

This clone occurred a few times. Other DNA variants within this sample encode the same CDR3. In nucleotides, the CDR3 is TGCGCCAGCAGCTTGGGGGGAAGCTCCTACAATGAGCAGTTCTTC. Encoded protein: CASSLGGSSYNEQFF. The chain combines TRBV5-1 with TRBJ2-1; D is undetermined. Trimming left V 0 bases short and J 0 bases short, with 7 bases between. Germline CDR1 and CDR2: SGHRS and YFSETQ. The CDR3 has 15 amino acids.

The V and J genes are TRBV29-1 and TRBJ2-7, with 7 bases lining up with TRBD1. The germline V gene encodes CDR1 SQVTM and CDR2 ANQGSEA. The CDR3 totals 13 residues. Unmatched junction bases numbered 6, after V lost 4 bases and J lost 3 bases. The CDR3 here is CSVAGGRNYEQYF. CDR3 coding DNA: TGCAGCGTTGCAGGGGGACGCAACTACGAGCAGTACTTC.

The rearrangement joins TRBV7-2 to TRBJ2-5; tentative D call: TRBD2 (6 bases). Trimming took off 1 base at V and 1 base at J, with 16 bases between the two ends. The germline CDR1 and CDR2 sequences are SGHTA and FQGNSA. The CDR3 has 17 residues. DNA for the CDR3: TGTGCCAGCAGCTTAGGAGTTCGCGGGAAGTCCCAAGAGACCCAGTACTTC. This gives the protein CASSLGVRGKSQETQYF.

The J gene is TRBJ2-5, the V gene TRBV5-1; perhaps D is TRBD1 or TRBD2 (5 bases each). The tail of the sequence fits TRBJ2-7 better, so the J call may be wrong. This CDR3 has 13 residues. The germline gives CDR1 SGHRS, CDR2 YFSETQ. The CDR3 bases are TGCGCCAGCAGCTTTGGGACGGCATACGAGCAGTACTTC. Protein product: CASSFGTAYEQYF.

The rearrangement links TRBV28 to TRBJ2-2, with D perhaps matching TRBD1 (6 bases). The CDR3 covers 14 residues. Germline CDR1 MDHEN, CDR2 SYDVKM. V gave up 5 bases and J gave up 4 bases, with 11 bases separating them. CDR3 residues: CASSIPRGTGELFF. CDR3 bases: TGTGCCAGCAGTATCCCCAGGGGCACCGGGGAGCTGTTTTTT.

To note about this clone: The sample contains more than one DNA sequence encoding this CDR3. The chain combines TRBV28 with TRBJ2-7; a weak D match, TRBD2 (6 bases). The CDR3 runs 12 residues. V was pared by 5 bases and J by 3 bases, with 8 bases between. CDR1 MDHEN and CDR2 SYDVKM come from the germline V gene. CDR3 bases: TGTGCCAGCAGTCCCGGGGGCTACGAGCAGTACTTC. Its translation is CASSPGGYEQYF. Full variable domain (missing parts from reference TRBV28 and TRBJ2-7): DVKVTQSSRYLVKRTGEKVFLECVQDMDHENMFWYRQDPGLGLRLIYFSYDVKMKEKGDIPEGYSVSREKKERFSLILESASTNQTSMYLCASSPGGYEQYFGPGTRLTVT.

This clone was recorded many times. The J gene is TRBJ1-2, the V gene TRBV30; D unresolved. V was clipped by 0 bases and J by 4 bases, with 12 bases between them. Germline values: CDR1 GTSNPN, CDR2 SVGIG (reference sequence). This CDR3 is built from 14 residues. CDR3 in amino acids: CAWSVLPGGYGYTF. The CDR3 DNA is TGTGCCTGGAGTGTACTTCCCGGCGGCTATGGCTACACCTTC.

The chain couples TRBV7-9 to TRBJ1-6, with D tentatively TRBD1 (5 bases). The CDR3 length is 16 residues. Between the trimmed V and J ends, which lost 4 bases and 5 bases, there was a span of 15 bases. The germline V gene encodes CDR1 SEHNR and CDR2 FQNEAQ (reference sequence). DNA of the CDR3: TGTGCCAGCAGCTCTGCCGGGGGGGAGAATAATTCACCCCTCCACTTT. Its translation is CASSSAGGENNSPLHF.